This T cell receptor beta chain was retrieved from a study of a mutant IDH1 vaccine in newly diagnosed glioma. On the study more broadly: Vaccine administration was initiated 4-6 weeks following radiotherapy alone, or with temozolomide cycles. V12 occurred at week 35 and V13 at week 47. Whole-study results and caveats: Pseudoprogression apparently tracked independently of changes in top peripheral T cell clonotypes.

Time point of the sample: week 35, safety follow-up. Every vaccine dose comprised 300 ug of mutant IDH1 20-mer peptide plus topical imiquimod. As for this clone: Its antigen is unidentified.

Between the trimmed V and J ends, which lost 0 bases and 1 base, there was a span of 11 bases. Germline CDR1 SGHRS, CDR2 YFSETQ. There are 16 residues in the CDR3. Method: immunoSEQ multiplex PCR; TCRdb's copy keeps in-frame clones and lacks some. The table lists 40,000 to 45,000 clones, about 76% of them singletons, with 4.5% to 6% in the top ten. This chain links TRBV5-1 with TRBJ2-1, with D tentatively TRBD2 (5 bases). The sample consisted of PBMCs, taken from a glioma patient whose treatment included an IDH1 peptide vaccine. The receptor comes from a woman in her 40s with glioma. Some clones in this sample may be carry-over from other donors' samples. The CDR3 is CASSLDGSQSYNEQFF. The CDR3 DNA is TGCGCCAGCAGCTTGGATGGGAGTCAGTCCTACAATGAGCAGTTCTTC. The variable domain in full, completed from reference TRBV5-1 and TRBJ2-1, reads KAGVTQTPRYLIKTRGQQVTLSCSPISGHRSVSWYQQTPGQGLQFLFEYFSETQRNKGNFPGRFSGRQFSNSRSEMNVSTLELGDSALYLCASSLDGSQSYNEQFFGPGTRLTVL.